This TCR beta chain was observed in a study of Graves' ophthalmopathy and Graves' hyperthyroidism. Study information: At the time of initial diagnosis and before any treatment, peripheral blood was collected. Whole-study results and caveats: Blood also held most thyroid clonotypes expanded above 0.001 frequency.

The diagnosis combined clinical symptoms, thyroxine, TRAb, thyroid ultrasound and orbital computed tomography scans. The starting material, around 9.3 ml of fresh peripheral blood, provided the PBMCs. Germline CDR1 and CDR2: LGHDT and YNNKEL (reference sequence). This CDR3 has 15 residues. The J segment lost 1 base and the V segment lost 5 bases, leaving 6 bases of the junction unmatched. In this sample, this clonotype turned up many times. The antigen remains unidentified. TCR beta CDR3 regions were amplified from RNA transcripts. HTBI primers primed a first-round RT-PCR, and a second-round multiplex PCR followed. MiXCR, applied by TCRdb to the multiplex PCR reads, yields one record per CDR3 protein. The profile shows hundreds of thousands of distinct CDR3 sequences, 22% of them singletons.

Sequencing input: peripheral blood. The sequence was collected from a woman younger than 35 with stable Graves' hyperthyroidism. Some clones in this sample may be carry-over from other donors' samples. This chain connects TRBV3-1 to TRBJ1-2; TRBD1 matches 8 bases. CDR3: CASSILTGVNYGYTF. The CDR3 region has the DNA TGTGCCAGCAGCATCTTGACAGGGGTTAACTATGGCTACACCTTC.